A selection of T cell receptor beta chains follows, all from one sample in a study of cytomegalovirus exposure and HLA in healthy donors. The data were produced by immunoSEQ multiplex PCR, yet TCRdb's version contains in-frame clones alone and is incomplete. The table lists around 93,000 clones, under 90% of them singletons. Sequences were obtained from PBMCs. The source is a man between 50 and 59 years old in good health and CMV-seronegative. Each CDR3 is given with its conserved first and last residue. The D gene is left open where the match is weak. Some rows mark clone size as missing; the rest say once, few, many or name a class of expanded clone.

v_call: TRBV6-1; j_call: TRBJ1-2; d_call: TRBD1; clone_size: -; cdr3_nt: TGTGCCAGCAGCAGCGGGGGGGACAGAGTCTATGGCTACACCTTC; cdr3_aa: CASSSGGDRVYGYTF
v_call: TRBV6-5; j_call: TRBJ2-3; d_call: TRBD1; clone_size: -; cdr3_nt: TGTGCCAGCAGAACCCGGGACAGGTCGACAGATACGCAGTATTTT; cdr3_aa: CASRTRDRSTDTQYF
v_call: TRBV5-4; j_call: TRBJ1-4; d_call: TRBD1; clone_size: -; cdr3_nt: TGTGCCAGCAGCTTGGCGACAGGGGGAAATGAAAAACTGTTTTTT; cdr3_aa: CASSLATGGNEKLFF
v_call: TRBV7-6; j_call: TRBJ2-1; d_call: TRBD2; clone_size: -; cdr3_nt: TGTGCCAGCAGCTCGCAACCCGGGACTAGCGTTAACAATGAGCAGTTCTTC; cdr3_aa: CASSSQPGTSVNNEQFF
v_call: TRBV18; j_call: TRBJ2-1; d_call: -; clone_size: -; cdr3_nt: TGTGCCAGCTCACCACGGGGGCTTGGGGATGAGCAGTTCTTC; cdr3_aa: CASSPRGLGDEQFF
v_call: TRBV7-9; j_call: TRBJ1-2; d_call: -; clone_size: -; cdr3_nt: TGTGCCAGCAGCTTATGGCCAGATGGCTACACCTTC; cdr3_aa: CASSLWPDGYTF
v_call: TRBV4-1; j_call: TRBJ1-3; d_call: -; clone_size: few; cdr3_nt: TGCGCCAGCAGCCATGATAGACTTACTGGAAACACCATATATTTT; cdr3_aa: CASSHDRLTGNTIYF
v_call: TRBV7-9; j_call: TRBJ2-7; d_call: -; clone_size: -; cdr3_nt: TGTTCCAGCAGCTTAAGAGGAGGGCCCAACGCCGAGCAGTACTTC; cdr3_aa: CSSSLRGGPNAEQYF
v_call: TRBV14; j_call: TRBJ2-1; d_call: -; clone_size: -; cdr3_nt: TGTGCCAGCAGCCGAGATAGCGTGCCAGTTAATGAGCAGTTCTTC; cdr3_aa: CASSRDSVPVNEQFF
v_call: TRBV7-2; j_call: TRBJ1-5; d_call: -; clone_size: -; cdr3_nt: TGTGCCAGCAGCTTAGTAACGGGTTACAATCAGCCCCAGCATTTT; cdr3_aa: CASSLVTGYNQPQHF
v_call: TRBV19; j_call: TRBJ2-5; d_call: -; clone_size: few; cdr3_nt: TGTGCCACGGGATCCGAGACCCAGTACTTC; cdr3_aa: CATGSETQYF
v_call: TRBV19; j_call: TRBJ1-2; d_call: TRBD1; clone_size: -; cdr3_nt: TGTGCCAGTAGTACCCGGGACAGCGACTATGGCTACACCTTC; cdr3_aa: CASSTRDSDYGYTF
v_call: TRBV19; j_call: TRBJ2-7; d_call: TRBD2; clone_size: -; cdr3_nt: TGTGCCAATAAGGAAAGGGGGCTAGCGGGAGAGTACGAGCAGTACTTC; cdr3_aa: CANKERGLAGEYEQYF
v_call: TRBV6-5; j_call: TRBJ2-1; d_call: TRBD2; clone_size: -; cdr3_nt: TGTGCCAGCAGCTTGACTAGCGGGGTCTTGGGAGAGCAGTTCTTC; cdr3_aa: CASSLTSGVLGEQFF
v_call: TRBV6-6; j_call: TRBJ2-5; d_call: -; clone_size: -; cdr3_nt: TGTGCCAGCAGTTCCTCGAAACAGGATGACCAAGAGACCCAGTACTTC; cdr3_aa: CASSSSKQDDQETQYF
v_call: TRBV5-6; j_call: TRBJ2-7; d_call: -; clone_size: -; cdr3_nt: TGTGCCAGCAGCTTGGCCGGCAGGGGCCCCTACGAGCAGTACTTC; cdr3_aa: CASSLAGRGPYEQYF
v_call: TRBV28; j_call: TRBJ2-1; d_call: -; clone_size: -; cdr3_nt: TGTGCCAGCAGGGGGCCTATAGAGCAGTTCTTC; cdr3_aa: CASRGPIEQFF
v_call: TRBV11-3; j_call: TRBJ2-2; d_call: TRBD1; clone_size: -; cdr3_nt: TGTGCCAGCAGCTCAAAAACAGGGGGCCGTACCGGGGAGCTGTTTTTT; cdr3_aa: CASSSKTGGRTGELFF
v_call: TRBV18; j_call: TRBJ1-1; d_call: -; clone_size: -; cdr3_nt: TGTGCCAGCTCACAGGCAGGCCAGGGCTACACTGAAGCTTTCTTT; cdr3_aa: CASSQAGQGYTEAFF
v_call: TRBV5-6; j_call: TRBJ2-7; d_call: -; clone_size: -; cdr3_nt: TGTGCCAGCAGCTTGGTCCCGGACAGCTCCTACGAGCAGTACTTC; cdr3_aa: CASSLVPDSSYEQYF
v_call: TRBV27; j_call: TRBJ2-6; d_call: -; clone_size: -; cdr3_nt: TGTGCCAGCAGTTTGGCGGTCTCTGGGGCCAACGTCCTGACTTTC; cdr3_aa: CASSLAVSGANVLTF
v_call: TRBV5-1; j_call: TRBJ1-4; d_call: -; clone_size: -; cdr3_nt: TGCGCCAGCAGCGGGCAAAACAGCCCCACAAATGAAAAACTGTTTTTT; cdr3_aa: CASSGQNSPTNEKLFF
v_call: TRBV5-1; j_call: TRBJ1-1; d_call: -; clone_size: -; cdr3_nt: TGCGCCAGCACACCGTGGACACCCACGAACACTGAAGCTTTCTTT; cdr3_aa: CASTPWTPTNTEAFF
v_call: TRBV29-1; j_call: TRBJ2-4; d_call: -; clone_size: -; cdr3_nt: TGCAGCGTTCGAGAGGTCGGGAACATTCAGTACTTC; cdr3_aa: CSVREVGNIQYF
v_call: TRBV18; j_call: TRBJ2-3; d_call: -; clone_size: -; cdr3_nt: TGTGCCAGCTCACCTGGGCTAGCCTCAGATACGCAGTATTTT; cdr3_aa: CASSPGLASDTQYF
v_call: TRBV6-6; j_call: TRBJ1-2; d_call: -; clone_size: -; cdr3_nt: TGTGCCAGCAGCTCTTTGGACAAAAACTATGGCTACACCTTC; cdr3_aa: CASSSLDKNYGYTF
v_call: TRBV29-1; j_call: TRBJ2-2; d_call: -; clone_size: -; cdr3_nt: TGCAGCGGGTCGAGGGACACCGGGGAGCTGTTTTTT; cdr3_aa: CSGSRDTGELFF
v_call: TRBV7-3; j_call: TRBJ2-7; d_call: TRBD1; clone_size: -; cdr3_nt: TGTGCCAGCAGCCGCACCGGGACAGGGACCTACGAGCAGTACTTC; cdr3_aa: CASSRTGTGTYEQYF
v_call: TRBV27; j_call: TRBJ2-7; d_call: TRBD1; clone_size: -; cdr3_nt: TGTGCCAGCAGGACAGGGGGCGGCTCCTACGAGCAGTACTTC; cdr3_aa: CASRTGGGSYEQYF
v_call: TRBV9; j_call: TRBJ2-2; d_call: TRBD2; clone_size: -; cdr3_nt: TGTGCCAGCAGACCCGGACTAGCGGGAGCGCCCGGGGAGCTGTTTTTT; cdr3_aa: CASRPGLAGAPGELFF
v_call: TRBV19; j_call: TRBJ2-3; d_call: TRBD2; clone_size: -; cdr3_nt: TGTGCCAGTAGTCCTAGACTAGCGTCAGATACGCAGTATTTT; cdr3_aa: CASSPRLASDTQYF
v_call: TRBV5-1; j_call: TRBJ1-2; d_call: -; clone_size: -; cdr3_nt: TGCGCCAGCAGCTTGGGAGTGGCCAGGGACTATGGCTACACCTTC; cdr3_aa: CASSLGVARDYGYTF
v_call: TRBV9; j_call: TRBJ2-3; d_call: -; clone_size: once; cdr3_nt: TGTGCCAGCACCTCTGGGACTAGCACAGATACGCAGTATTTT; cdr3_aa: CASTSGTSTDTQYF
v_call: TRBV19; j_call: TRBJ2-7; d_call: TRBD2; clone_size: -; cdr3_nt: TGTGCCAGTAGTCCTCGGACTAGCTACGAACAGTACTTC; cdr3_aa: CASSPRTSYEQYF
v_call: TRBV6-5; j_call: TRBJ2-3; d_call: -; clone_size: -; cdr3_nt: TGTGCCAGCAGTTACTCGAAGTACGGGGATACGCAGTATTTT; cdr3_aa: CASSYSKYGDTQYF
v_call: TRBV4-1; j_call: TRBJ2-5; d_call: TRBD1; clone_size: -; cdr3_nt: TGCGCCAGCGCCCTTTGGGACAGGGTAGGGGAGACCCAGTACTTC; cdr3_aa: CASALWDRVGETQYF
v_call: TRBV29-1; j_call: TRBJ1-1; d_call: -; clone_size: -; cdr3_nt: TGCAGCGCCTCCGAGGCGAACACTGAAGCTTTCTTT; cdr3_aa: CSASEANTEAFF
v_call: TRBV28; j_call: TRBJ2-7; d_call: -; clone_size: -; cdr3_nt: TGTGCCAGCAGTCGCCTAGGGGCAGCCTACGAGCAGTACTTC; cdr3_aa: CASSRLGAAYEQYF
v_call: TRBV6-5; j_call: TRBJ2-7; d_call: TRBD1; clone_size: -; cdr3_nt: TGTGCCAGCACTAGGGGACAGGGGGCTTACGAGCAGTACTTC; cdr3_aa: CASTRGQGAYEQYF
v_call: TRBV6-6; j_call: TRBJ1-1; d_call: TRBD1; clone_size: -; cdr3_nt: TGTGCCAGCAGTTACTCTGGACAGGGGGGGACTGAAGCTTTCTTT; cdr3_aa: CASSYSGQGGTEAFF
v_call: TRBV2; j_call: TRBJ2-7; d_call: TRBD1; clone_size: -; cdr3_nt: TGTGCCAGCAGTGTCAACAGGGGCGGCGAGCAGTACTTC; cdr3_aa: CASSVNRGGEQYF
v_call: TRBV6-4; j_call: TRBJ2-3; d_call: TRBD2; clone_size: few; cdr3_nt: TGTGCCCCCCAACTAGCGGCGGACTCCCCCGGTGGTACGCAGTATTTT; cdr3_aa: CAPQLAADSPGGTQYF
v_call: TRBV4-2; j_call: TRBJ1-4; d_call: -; clone_size: -; cdr3_nt: TGTGCCAGCAGCGAGGCTACGGCAGATAATGAAAAACTGTTTTTT; cdr3_aa: CASSEATADNEKLFF
v_call: TRBV2; j_call: TRBJ2-5; d_call: TRBD2; clone_size: -; cdr3_nt: TGTGCCAGCACTATGGGACTAGCGGGAGGAGAGACCCAGTACTTC; cdr3_aa: CASTMGLAGGETQYF
v_call: TRBV5-1; j_call: TRBJ1-4; d_call: -; clone_size: -; cdr3_nt: TGCGCCAGCAGCTTACACGGAGATGAAAAACTGTTTTTT; cdr3_aa: CASSLHGDEKLFF
v_call: TRBV18; j_call: TRBJ2-5; d_call: -; clone_size: -; cdr3_nt: TGTGCCAGCTCACTACTGCCGGGGGAAGAGACCCAGTACTTC; cdr3_aa: CASSLLPGEETQYF
v_call: TRBV29-1; j_call: TRBJ1-2; d_call: -; clone_size: -; cdr3_nt: TGCAGCGTTGACGGTCGTGTAGGGGGTTTCGGCTACACCTTC; cdr3_aa: CSVDGRVGGFGYTF
v_call: TRBV28; j_call: TRBJ2-1; d_call: TRBD2; clone_size: -; cdr3_nt: TGTGCCAGCAGTGAACCGGGACTAGGGGAGGATGAGCAGTTCTTC; cdr3_aa: CASSEPGLGEDEQFF
v_call: TRBV5-1; j_call: TRBJ2-7; d_call: -; clone_size: -; cdr3_nt: TGCGCCAGCAGCTTGGGGGTACAGGCGGCCGCGCGGGAGCAGTACTTC; cdr3_aa: CASSLGVQAAAREQYF
v_call: TRBV7-9; j_call: TRBJ2-1; d_call: TRBD1; clone_size: -; cdr3_nt: TGTGCCAGCAGCCGGACAGGCCAGGGTGAGCAGTTCTTC; cdr3_aa: CASSRTGQGEQFF
v_call: TRBV19; j_call: TRBJ2-3; d_call: TRBD2; clone_size: -; cdr3_nt: TGTGCCAGTACTAGCGGGACAACAGATACGCAGTATTTT; cdr3_aa: CASTSGTTDTQYF
v_call: TRBV18; j_call: TRBJ1-1; d_call: TRBD1; clone_size: -; cdr3_nt: TGTGCCAGCTCACCGGGACAGGTGGGGACTGAAGCTTTCTTT; cdr3_aa: CASSPGQVGTEAFF
v_call: TRBV27; j_call: TRBJ2-7; d_call: -; clone_size: few; cdr3_nt: TGTGCCAGCAGTTTTCTGGCGGACTACGAGCAGTACTTC; cdr3_aa: CASSFLADYEQYF
v_call: TRBV13; j_call: TRBJ2-7; d_call: TRBD2; clone_size: -; cdr3_nt: TGTGCCAGCAGCTTCACACTAGCGGGGGACTACGAGCAGTACTTC; cdr3_aa: CASSFTLAGDYEQYF
v_call: TRBV28; j_call: TRBJ1-5; d_call: -; clone_size: -; cdr3_nt: TGTGCCAGCATTTTTAGCTCGACAGTAAGAAATCAGCCCCAGCATTTT; cdr3_aa: CASIFSSTVRNQPQHF
v_call: TRBV25-1; j_call: TRBJ1-4; d_call: TRBD1; clone_size: -; cdr3_nt: TGTGCCAGCAGTGAAGGGCGAAGGAGGGGGACAGGGAACGAAAAACTGTTTTTT; cdr3_aa: CASSEGRRRGTGNEKLFF
v_call: TRBV15; j_call: TRBJ1-6; d_call: TRBD1; clone_size: -; cdr3_nt: TGTGCCACCAGCACCCGAAGCGGCAGGGGGCTTTCACCCCTCCACTTT; cdr3_aa: CATSTRSGRGLSPLHF
v_call: TRBV9; j_call: TRBJ2-7; d_call: -; clone_size: -; cdr3_nt: TGTGCCAGCAGCGTAAGCGGTACCTACGAGCAGTACTTC; cdr3_aa: CASSVSGTYEQYF